This T cell receptor beta chain derives from a study of cytomegalovirus exposure and HLA in healthy donors. Points from the study as a whole: Sequencing likely produced, as an artifact, a cluster of highly shared sequence variants.

Notes on this clone: The antigen is unknown.

The CDR3 has 15 residues. Germline V gene lookup returns CDR1 SGDLS and CDR2 YYNGEE. V lost 3 bases and J 7 bases, leaving 17 bases between the germline ends. This PCR relied on a set of 60 Vbeta primers and 13 Jbeta primers. Produced via immunoSEQ multiplex PCR; TCRdb's table is partial and in-frame only. The sample includes some 150,000 clones, under 80% of them seen just once. V and J are TRBV9 and TRBJ2-1; tentatively, D is TRBD1 (6 bases). Sequenced sample: PBMCs. This TCR was recovered from a female donor in good health and CMV-seronegative. The CDR3 region is CASSAWTADLNEQFF. CDR3 in DNA: TGTGCCAGCAGCGCTTGGACAGCGGACCTTAATGAGCAGTTCTTC.